This entry lists 12 T cell receptor beta chains sequenced from one sample in a study of cytotoxic CD8 clonotypes in ibrutinib-treated CLL. Sequencing used immunoSEQ multiplex PCR; TCRdb keeps in-frame clones, though not all of them. This table has some 150,000 clones, 70% to 85% appearing once. This sample comprised PBMCs, obtained after 12 months of ibrutinib treatment. All receptors come from a human donor with chronic lymphocytic leukemia.

This clone turned up a few times. The chain recombines TRBV14 with TRBJ2-7, with D possibly matching TRBD1 (6 bases). Germline-derived CDR1 and CDR2 are SGHDN and FVKESK. V shed 4 bases and J shed 2 bases, with 9 bases lying between them. The CDR3 covers 13 residues. CDR3 region: CASSRDTTYEQYF. The CDR3 DNA follows: TGTGCCAGCAGCCGGGACACTACCTACGAGCAGTACTTC.

The chain recombines TRBV28 with TRBJ2-7; 7 nucleotides line up with TRBD1. The CDR3 totals 13 residues. The ends lost 10 bases at V and 0 bases at J; junction bases unmatched: 6. Germline V gene sequence: CDR1 MDHEN, CDR2 SYDVKM. CDR3 DNA sequence: TGTGCCACTTACAGGGGATCCTCCTACGAGCAGTACTTC. Its translation is CATYRGSSYEQYF.

The chain couples TRBV7-9 to TRBJ2-7, with no clear D. The CDR3 runs to 13 residues. The germline V gene encodes CDR1 SEHNR and CDR2 FQNEAQ (reference sequence). Trimming cost V 5 bases and J 4 bases, with 12 bases left between them. CDR3 amino acids: CASSPPRRYEQYF. The CDR3 nucleotides are TGTGCCAGCAGCCCCCCACGGCGGTACGAGCAGTACTTC.

The CDR3 sequence is CATRRGTDTQYF. CDR3 in DNA: TGTGCTACAAGGAGGGGCACAGATACGCAGTATTTT. V gene TRBV6-6 combines with J gene TRBJ2-3; D may be TRBD2 (6 bases). Germline V gene data show CDR1 as MNHNY and CDR2 as SVGAGI (reference sequence). This CDR3 has 12 residues.

This clone occurred a few times. The V call is TRBV7-2, the J call TRBJ1-5, with 8 bases matching TRBD1. CDR1 and CDR2 from the germline V gene are SGHTA and FQGNSA. This CDR3 spans 13 amino acids. The ends lost 5 bases at V and 7 bases at J; junction bases unmatched: 4. The CDR3 sequence is CASSPQGEQPQHF. In DNA form, the CDR3 reads TGTGCCAGCAGCCCACAGGGGGAACAGCCCCAGCATTTT. Drawing the rest from reference TRBV7-2 and TRBJ1-5, the complete variable domain is GAGVSQSPSNKVTEKGKDVELRCDPISGHTALYWYRQSLGQGLEFLIYFQGNSAPDKSGLPSDRFSAERTGGSVSTLTIQRTQQEDSAVYLCASSPQGEQPQHFGDGTRLSIL.

In its sample, this clone was seen a few times. This chain uses TRBV30 with TRBJ1-1; 7 bases align to TRBD1. This CDR3 comprises 14 residues. The germline V gene has CDR1 GTSNPN and CDR2 SVGIG (reference sequence). The junction had 3 bases not matched to a gene; V was cut back by 2 bases and J by 0 bases. The CDR3 coding sequence is TGTGCCTGGAGTATGACAGGGATGAACACTGAAGCTTTCTTT. This codes for CAWSMTGMNTEAFF.

This chain joins TRBV11-2 and TRBJ1-3; D not resolved. This CDR3 spans 17 amino acids. Germline CDR1 and CDR2: SGHAT and FQNNGV. The germline V and J ends were trimmed by 2 bases and 3 bases, with 17 bases remaining between them. CDR3 in amino acids: CASSLSGQREFGNTIYF. In nucleotides, the CDR3 is TGTGCCAGCAGCTTATCGGGTCAGAGGGAGTTTGGAAACACCATATATTTT. Based on the CDR3 plus reference TRBV11-2 and TRBJ1-3, the full variable domain is EAGVAQSPRYKIIEKRQSVAFWCNPISGHATLYWYQQILGQGPKLLIQFQNNGVVDDSQLPKDRFSAERLKGVDSTLKIQPAKLEDSAVYLCASSLSGQREFGNTIYFGEGSWLTVV.

The chain carries TRBV18 and TRBJ1-2; D gene unclear. The CDR3 runs 16 residues. CDR1 and CDR2 from the germline V gene are KGHSH and LQKENI. V dropped 8 bases and J dropped 1 base, with 20 bases sitting between them. The CDR3 spells CASLNRQLGLNYGYTF. In nucleotides, the CDR3 is TGTGCCAGCCTGAACAGACAACTCGGGCTTAACTATGGCTACACCTTC.

The chain employs TRBV7-9 and TRBJ2-3; 7 nucleotides match TRBD2. Trimming removed 5 bases from V and 0 bases from J; junction bases left unmatched: 14. Germline V gene data show CDR1 as SEHNR and CDR2 as FQNEAQ (reference sequence). The CDR3 length is 18 residues. Here the CDR3 reads CASSPAASGRSSTDTQYF. The CDR3 DNA is TGTGCCAGCAGCCCTGCTGCTAGCGGCAGATCTAGCACAGATACGCAGTATTTT.

This clone occurred many times. V and J are TRBV30 and TRBJ2-3, with 12 bases fitting TRBD2. This CDR3 has 21 residues. The J segment lost 0 bases and the V segment lost 0 bases, leaving 16 bases of the junction unmatched. Per germline, CDR1 GTSNPN and CDR2 SVGIG (reference sequence). The CDR3 region is CAWSVLGIGTSGGPSTDTQYF. The CDR3 bases are TGTGCCTGGAGTGTACTCGGTATCGGCACTAGCGGGGGGCCAAGCACAGATACGCAGTATTTT.

J is TRBJ2-7 and V is TRBV5-1, with 9 bases fitting TRBD2. The CDR3 loop spans 15 amino acids. Trimming took 9 bases from V and 0 from J; bases not matched to a gene: 10. Germline CDR1 and CDR2: SGHRS and YFSETQ. CDR3 residues: CATQPTSGSSYEQYF. For the CDR3, the DNA is TGCGCCACCCAACCGACTAGCGGAAGCTCCTACGAGCAGTACTTC. The complete variable domain, with remaining parts taken from reference TRBV5-1 and TRBJ2-7, reads KAGVTQTPRYLIKTRGQQVTLSCSPISGHRSVSWYQQTPGQGLQFLFEYFSETQRNKGNFPGRFSGRQFSNSRSEMNVSTLELGDSALYLCATQPTSGSSYEQYFGPGTRLTVT.

The chain couples TRBV7-2 to TRBJ1-5, with 7 nucleotides matching TRBD1. The CDR3 totals 15 residues. From germline, CDR1 is SGHTA and CDR2 FQGNSA. V lost 5 bases, J lost 3 bases, and 7 bases stayed unmatched. The DNA of the CDR3 is TGTGCCAGCAGCCTGCGGACAGGCCTCAATCAGCCCCAGCATTTT. Its translation: CASSLRTGLNQPQHF.